This TCR beta chain is from a study of Ad26.COV2.S vaccination and SARS-CoV-2 variants. There are 11 residues in the CDR3. From germline, CDR1 is LGHDT and CDR2 YNNKEL (reference sequence). Trimming left V 2 bases short and J 5 bases short, with 3 bases between. The treatment was: roughly 20 received Ad26.COV2.S at low or high dose, single or two shots; about 5 received placebo; per-sample allocation not given. Sampling occurred on day 63 after the first vaccine or placebo injection. Boston hosted the donor, who was an adult aged 18-55 years. Repertoires were generated with immunoSEQ multiplex PCR, while TCRdb's copy carries only in-frame clones and drops some. Of fewer than 400,000 clones listed, approximately 91% are singletons. A word on this clone: Within the sample, other DNA sequences also encode this same CDR3.

The rearrangement links TRBV3-1 (or the pseudogene TRBV3-2) to TRBJ2-5; D unclear. This receptor was obtained from a person between 18 and 65 years old who received the Ad26.COV2.S COVID-19 vaccine or a placebo. Here the sequenced sample was peripheral blood, taken in a trial of Ad26.COV2.S vaccine versus placebo. CDR3 nucleotides: TGTGCCAGCAGCCAAAGGGAGACCCAGTACTTC. Its protein is CASSQRETQYF.